The 21 T cell receptor beta chains below were found in one sample sequenced in a study of blood T cell repertoires in COVID-19. The table came from immunoSEQ multiplex PCR; TCRdb's copy has only in-frame clones and leaves some out. The profile shows about 76,000 clones, approximately 88% of them singletons. Sequencing was done on a sample of peripheral blood. Receptors originate from a man between 50 and 59 years old with active COVID-19.

The rearrangement joins TRBV19 to TRBJ1-6; 9 nucleotides line up with TRBD1. CDR3 length equals 16 residues. Germline V gene sequence: CDR1 LNHDA, CDR2 SQIVND (reference sequence). With V trimmed by 6 bases and J by 0 bases, 3 bases remained unmatched. The CDR3 is CASRPGQGSYNSPLHF. The CDR3 region has the DNA TGTGCCAGTAGACCGGGACAGGGCTCCTATAATTCACCCCTCCACTTT.

This CDR3 is CASSEPGTAKTSYEQYF. The CDR3, as DNA: TGTGCCAGCAGTGAACCCGGGACAGCGAAAACCTCCTACGAGCAGTACTTC. This chain connects TRBV28 to TRBJ2-7; 7 positions match TRBD1. The V and J ends lost 5 bases and 0 bases, in that order; junction bases with no gene match: 13. Germline V CDR1 and CDR2: MDHEN, SYDVKM. The CDR3 is 17 residues long.

The chain employs TRBV27 and TRBJ1-1; D is uncertain. V was trimmed by 0 bases and J by 5 bases, leaving 13 bases between them. Looked up from germline, CDR1 is MNHEY and CDR2 is SMNVEV (reference sequence). CDR3 length equals 15 residues. The CDR3 region has the DNA TGTGCCAGCAGTTTATCGAACCCTCCTCGGACTGAAGCTTTCTTT. Translation gives CASSLSNPPRTEAFF.

The chain is built from TRBV6-7 and TRBJ1-6; maybe TRBD1 (6 bases). TRBV6-7 is an open reading frame whose function is uncertain. This CDR3 region has 16 residues. The CDR3 reads CARLQGSGVYNSPLHF. The CDR3 DNA sequence: TGTGCTCGTCTACAGGGTTCAGGGGTCTATAATTCACCCCTCCACTTT.

J is TRBJ1-5 and V is TRBV24-1, with 8 bases that match TRBD1. This CDR3 contains 13 residues. Germline lookup yields CDR1 KGHDR and CDR2 SFDVKD. Unmatched junction bases numbered 9, after V lost 12 bases and J lost 6 bases. Here the CDR3 reads CAGMTGDPQPQHF. The CDR3 coding sequence is TGTGCCGGAATGACAGGGGATCCTCAGCCCCAGCATTTT.

V gene TRBV30 combines with J gene TRBJ2-2, with a possible D match to TRBD1 (5 bases). From germline, CDR1 is GTSNPN and CDR2 SVGIG (reference sequence). The germline V and J ends were trimmed by 2 bases and 6 bases, with 10 bases remaining between them. CDR3 length equals 13 residues. The CDR3 sequence is CAWSLRQSGELFF. DNA for the CDR3: TGTGCCTGGAGTCTCCGACAGTCCGGGGAGCTGTTTTTT.

V gene TRBV5-1 combines with J gene TRBJ2-7; 8 bases line up with TRBD2. CDR1 is SGHRS and CDR2 is YFSETQ in the germline V gene. V trimming: 2 bases; J trimming: 1 base; junction bases outside the gene matches: 2. The CDR3 is 14 residues long. The DNA of the CDR3 is TGCGCCAGCAGCTTAGCGGGAGTATCCTACGAGCAGTACTTC. The encoded protein is CASSLAGVSYEQYF.

CDR3 sequence reads: CASSRGQGLHYEQYF. The DNA for the CDR3 is TGCGCCAGCAGCCGGGGACAGGGGTTACACTACGAGCAGTACTTC. The rearrangement links TRBV4-3 to TRBJ2-7, with TRBD1 matching over 10 bases. Looked up from germline, CDR1 is LGHNA and CDR2 is YSLEER. This CDR3 comprises 15 residues. Trimming at V came to 4 bases and at J to 3 bases, leaving 6 bases not matched to a gene.

The gene calls are TRBV5-1 and TRBJ2-3; tentatively, D is TRBD2 (7 bases). V gave up 4 bases and J gave up 11 bases, with 17 bases separating them. Per germline, CDR1 SGHRS and CDR2 YFSETQ. CDR3 length: 13 residues. CDR3 DNA sequence: TGCGCCAGCAGCCCCGGGGGAGGGGGTCGGCAGTATTTT. The encoded protein is CASSPGGGGRQYF. Drawing the rest from reference TRBV5-1 and TRBJ2-3, the complete variable domain is KAGVTQTPRYLIKTRGQQVTLSCSPISGHRSVSWYQQTPGQGLQFLFEYFSETQRNKGNFPGRFSGRQFSNSRSEMNVSTLELGDSALYLCASSPGGGGRQYFGPGTRLTVL.

The gene calls are TRBV4-3 and TRBJ1-2, with 10 bases lining up with TRBD1. CDR1 is LGHNA, CDR2 YSLEER, per germline. After removal of 3 bases from V and 4 bases from J, the junction contained 20 bases not matched to a gene. This CDR3 has 20 residues. CDR3 coding DNA: TGCGCCAGCAGCCAGTCACACACGAGGGACAGGGGCTTTTGTATCTATGGCTACACCTTC. Residues: CASSQSHTRDRGFCIYGYTF.

The gene calls are TRBV2 and TRBJ2-7; D might be TRBD1 (6 bases). This CDR3 spans 14 amino acids. Trimming pared 6 bases from V and 3 bases from J, leaving 15 bases between. CDR1 is SNHLY and CDR2 is FYNNEI in the germline V gene. The CDR3 bases are TGTGCCAGCAGCACGGGACATAAATACTACGAGCAGTACTTC. Translating gives CASSTGHKYYEQYF.

This sequence joins TRBV3-1 (or the pseudogene TRBV3-2) and TRBJ2-5; weak D call: TRBD2 (7 bases). Trimming cost V 3 bases and J 5 bases, with 22 bases left between them. This CDR3 is 17 amino acids long. Germline V gene data show CDR1 as LGHDT and CDR2 as YNNKEL (reference sequence). CDR3 loop: CASSHPKTGGLGETQYF. CDR3 DNA: TGTGCCAGCAGCCACCCTAAAACCGGGGGGCTCGGGGAGACCCAGTACTTC.

The rearrangement links TRBV7-2 to TRBJ1-2; 8 positions agree with TRBD1. CDR1 and CDR2 from the germline V gene are SGHTA and FQGNSA. CDR3 length equals 14 residues. After removal of 0 bases from V and 11 bases from J, the junction contained 8 bases not matched to a gene. The CDR3 reads CASSLAQRQGWYTF. The CDR3 nucleotides are TGTGCCAGCAGCTTAGCGCAGAGACAGGGGTGGTACACCTTC. The full variable domain, in which reference TRBV7-2 and TRBJ1-2 provide the parts outside the CDR3, is GAGVSQSPSNKVTEKGKDVELRCDPISGHTALYWYRQSLGQGLEFLIYFQGNSAPDKSGLPSDRFSAERTGGSVSTLTIQRTQQEDSAVYLCASSLAQRQGWYTFGSGTRLTVV.

The genes are TRBV5-1 and TRBJ2-5, with 12 bases matching TRBD2. Trimming removed 0 bases from V and 5 bases from J; junction bases left unmatched: 11. Germline V CDR1 and CDR2: SGHRS, YFSETQ. The CDR3 covers 18 residues. Here the CDR3 reads CASSLAASGGAEFETQYF. The CDR3, as DNA: TGCGCCAGCAGCTTGGCCGCTAGCGGGGGGGCTGAATTTGAGACCCAGTACTTC. The whole variable domain, filled in from reference TRBV5-1 and TRBJ2-5, reads KAGVTQTPRYLIKTRGQQVTLSCSPISGHRSVSWYQQTPGQGLQFLFEYFSETQRNKGNFPGRFSGRQFSNSRSEMNVSTLELGDSALYLCASSLAASGGAEFETQYFGPGTRLLVL.

The chain joins TRBV27 to TRBJ1-2; the match to TRBD1 covers 10 bases. The V segment lost 2 bases and the J segment 7 bases; nucleotides outside the gene matches: 10. The CDR3 loop spans 16 amino acids. Germline V gene lookup returns CDR1 MNHEY and CDR2 SMNVEV (reference sequence). CDR3 in DNA: TGTGCCAGCAGTTTAACTTATGGGACAGGGGAACTTGGCTACACCTTC. Protein product: CASSLTYGTGELGYTF.

The chain links TRBV3-1 (or the pseudogene TRBV3-2) to TRBJ2-3, with TRBD2 identical over 9 bases. With V trimmed by 1 base and J by 3 bases, 2 bases remained unmatched. This CDR3 comprises 15 residues. CDR1 LGHDT and CDR2 YNNKEL come from the germline V gene (reference sequence). CDR3 coding DNA: TGTGCCAGCAGCCAAGGGCGGGGGGGGACAGATACGCAGTATTTT. It yields the protein CASSQGRGGTDTQYF.

This clone was observed once. V usage is TRBV12-3 or TRBV12-4 and J usage is TRBJ2-7; no definite D call. V lost 7 bases, J lost 4 bases, and 11 bases lay in between. This CDR3 spans 12 amino acids. This chain's CDR3 is CASTSGSYEQYF. The DNA of the CDR3 is TGTGCCAGCACCTCCGGTAGTTACGAGCAGTACTTC.

This clone occurred once. J is TRBJ2-1 and V is TRBV28; 9 bases agree with TRBD2. The V segment lost 5 bases and the J segment 7 bases; nucleotides outside the gene matches: 6. Germline assignment: CDR1 MDHEN and CDR2 SYDVKM. The CDR3 runs to 14 residues. As DNA, the CDR3 is TGTGCCAGCAGTCGCGGGGGGGTAGTTAATGAGCAGTTCTTC. This encodes CASSRGGVVNEQFF.

This clone was found once. The rearrangement joins TRBV4-2 to TRBJ2-3; 9 bases map to TRBD2. Germline lookup yields CDR1 LGHNA and CDR2 YNFKEQ. Losses at the gene ends were 4 bases for V and 4 bases for J; bases not matched to a gene: 12. This CDR3 has 17 residues. The CDR3 loop is CASSPRPSGVNADTQYF. The CDR3 DNA reads TGTGCCAGCAGCCCCAGGCCTAGCGGGGTGAATGCAGATACGCAGTATTTT.

This chain joins TRBV5-6 and TRBJ1-5, with D possibly being TRBD1 (5 bases). Trimming left V 0 bases short and J 6 bases short, with 10 bases between. Per germline, CDR1 SGHDT and CDR2 YYEEEE. This CDR3 is 14 amino acids long. CDR3 sequence reads: CASSLALGGQPQHF. In nucleotides, the CDR3 is TGTGCCAGCAGCTTGGCTTTGGGGGGTCAGCCCCAGCATTTT.

This chain uses TRBV6-2 or TRBV6-3 with TRBJ1-5; D perhaps matches TRBD1 (5 bases). The CDR3 covers 21 residues. Trimming stripped 6 bases from V and 0 bases from J, with 30 bases between. Germline CDR1 and CDR2: MNHEY and SVGEGT. This CDR3 reads CASSLRGNRDGRLHSNQPQHF. The DNA for the CDR3 is TGTGCCAGCAGCTTACGGGGGAACCGGGACGGGCGACTACATAGCAATCAGCCCCAGCATTTT.